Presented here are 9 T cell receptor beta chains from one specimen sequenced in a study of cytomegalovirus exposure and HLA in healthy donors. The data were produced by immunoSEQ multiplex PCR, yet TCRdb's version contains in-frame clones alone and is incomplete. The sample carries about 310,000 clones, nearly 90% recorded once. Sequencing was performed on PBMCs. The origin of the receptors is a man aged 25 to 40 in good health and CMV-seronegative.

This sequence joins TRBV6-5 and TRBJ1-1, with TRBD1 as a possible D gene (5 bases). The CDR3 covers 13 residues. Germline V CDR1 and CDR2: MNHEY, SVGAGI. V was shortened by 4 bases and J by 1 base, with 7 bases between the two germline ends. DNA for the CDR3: TGTGCCAGCAGTTTCAGGGAGAACACTGAAGCTTTCTTT. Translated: CASSFRENTEAFF.

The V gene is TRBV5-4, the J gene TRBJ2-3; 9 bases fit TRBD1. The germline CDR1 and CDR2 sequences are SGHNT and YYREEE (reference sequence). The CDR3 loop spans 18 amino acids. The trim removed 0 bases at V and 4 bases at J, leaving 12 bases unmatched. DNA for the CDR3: TGTGCCAGCAGCTTGGTTGGATGGGACAGGGTGTTGGCAGATACGCAGTATTTT. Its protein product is CASSLVGWDRVLADTQYF.

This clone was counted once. This CDR3 reads CASSLEGQGILNYGYTF. CDR3 DNA: TGTGCCAGCAGCTTAGAAGGACAGGGGATATTAAACTATGGCTACACCTTC. The chain recombines TRBV11-2 with TRBJ1-2; 9 positions match TRBD1. CDR1 is SGHAT and CDR2 is FQNNGV in the germline V gene. With 0 bases clipped from V and 2 bases from J, the junction kept 7 bases outside the gene matches. This CDR3 contains 17 residues.

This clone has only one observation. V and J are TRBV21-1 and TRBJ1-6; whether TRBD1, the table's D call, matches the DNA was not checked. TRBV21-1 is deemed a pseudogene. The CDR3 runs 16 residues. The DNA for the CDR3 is TGTGCCAGCAGCCGAGAGGCACCGGGACAAAGGTCACCCCTCCACTTT. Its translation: CASSREAPGQRSPLHF.

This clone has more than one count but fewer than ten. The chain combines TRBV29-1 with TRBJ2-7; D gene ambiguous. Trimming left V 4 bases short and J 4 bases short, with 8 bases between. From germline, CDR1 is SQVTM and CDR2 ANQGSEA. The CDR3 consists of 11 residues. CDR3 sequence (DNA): TGCAGCGTTGGCAGTAAGTACGAGCAGTACTTC. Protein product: CSVGSKYEQYF.

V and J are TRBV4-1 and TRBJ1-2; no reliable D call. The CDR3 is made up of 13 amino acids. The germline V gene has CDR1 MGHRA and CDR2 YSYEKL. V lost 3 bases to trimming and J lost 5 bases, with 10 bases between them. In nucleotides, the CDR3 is TGCGCCAGCAGCCAGGCCAACGGGTATGGCTACACCTTC. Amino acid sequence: CASSQANGYGYTF.

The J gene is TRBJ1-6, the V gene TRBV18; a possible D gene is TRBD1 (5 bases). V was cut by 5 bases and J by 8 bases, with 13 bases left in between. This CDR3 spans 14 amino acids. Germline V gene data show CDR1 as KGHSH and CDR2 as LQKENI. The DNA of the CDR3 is TGTGCCAGCTCATACCAGGGAAGGGATTCACCCCTCCACTTT. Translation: CASSYQGRDSPLHF.

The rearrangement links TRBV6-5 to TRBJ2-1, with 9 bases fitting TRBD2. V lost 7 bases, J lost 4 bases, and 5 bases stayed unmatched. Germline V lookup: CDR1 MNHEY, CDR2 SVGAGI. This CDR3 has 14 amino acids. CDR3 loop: CASNRGGEYNEQFF. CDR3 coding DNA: TGTGCCAGCAATCGCGGGGGGGAGTACAATGAGCAGTTCTTC.

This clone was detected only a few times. CDR3 region: CASRGEQGRGNQPQHF. The CDR3, as DNA: TGTGCCAGCAGGGGAGAACAGGGACGGGGCAATCAGCCCCAGCATTTT. The chain links TRBV2 to TRBJ1-5; tentatively, D is TRBD1 (6 bases). Germline V gene sequence: CDR1 SNHLY, CDR2 FYNNEI. V lost 6 bases, J lost 2 bases, and 17 bases lay in between. The CDR3 loop spans 16 amino acids. Drawing the rest from reference TRBV2 and TRBJ1-5, the complete variable domain is EPEVTQTPSHQVTQMGQEVILRCVPISNHLYFYWYRQILGQKVEFLVSFYNNEISEKSEIFDDQFSVERPDGSNFTLKIRSTKLEDSAMYFCASRGEQGRGNQPQHFGDGTRLSIL.